The rows below give T cell receptor beta chains drawn from one sample of a study of T cell clusters in autoimmune cytopenias. TCRdb re-called the multiplex PCR reads, yielding one record per CDR3 amino acid sequence without DNA. The sample has thousands of distinct CDR3 sequences. Sequencing was done on a sample of peripheral blood. These receptors came from a human donor with an autoimmune cytopenia or autoimmune hepatitis (not recorded which). Both conserved end residues are part of each CDR3. The size field is filled for only some rows; it gives once, few, many or a size class.

>TRBV29-1|medium-sized|TRBJ2-1
CSARVDLLNEQFF
>TRBV20-1|NA|TRBJ2-1
CSASGTRNYNEQFF
>TRBV12-3/TRBV12-4|NA|TRBJ2-3
CASRPDSKRRGDTQYF
>TRBV12-3/TRBV12-4|medium-sized|TRBJ1-4
CASSLQVAGKLFF
>TRBV6-2/TRBV6-3|medium-sized|TRBJ2-3
CASSYTAGDVTQYF
>TRBV6-6|NA|TRBJ2-2
CASSSPQGLGGELFF
>TRBV6-5|medium-sized|TRBJ1-2
CASSSNYGYTF
>TRBV6-2/TRBV6-3|medium-sized|TRBJ1-2
CASSYSGGILAF
>TRBV7-6|medium-sized|TRBJ2-1
CASSFSGTYYNEQFF
>TRBV6-5|medium-sized|TRBJ1-2
CASIGFDKNNYGYTF
>TRBV13|NA|TRBJ2-1
CASSKGQLSYEQFF
>TRBV28|NA|TRBJ2-1
CASSPSASGRRNEQFF
>TRBV19|medium-sized|TRBJ2-3
CASSIWGRGVGDTQYF
>TRBV12-3/TRBV12-4|medium-sized|TRBJ1-5
CASSGQGYQPQHF
>TRBV5-6|medium-sized|TRBJ2-3
CASSPRTDTQYF
>TRBV14|NA|TRBJ2-5
CASAGEGVTQYF
>TRBV18|medium-sized|TRBJ2-2
CASSPYGTGNTGELFF